The 25 T cell receptor beta chains listed next were all sequenced from one sample in a study of CD4 T cells in relation to SARS-CoV-2 and coronaviruses. The repertoire was sequenced with immunoSEQ multiplex PCR; TCRdb's copy has only in-frame clones and lacks some. Of roughly 36,000 clones listed, approximately 85% are singletons. The sample consisted of memory CD4+ T cells from PBMCs. The receptor set was obtained from an adult with COVID-19.

This clone came up a few times. This CDR3 is CASGSRDRGNEQFF. The CDR3 DNA follows: TGTGCCAGTGGCTCCCGGGACAGGGGCAATGAGCAGTTCTTC. The V call is TRBV28, the J call TRBJ2-1, with 10 bases matching TRBD1. V shed 9 bases, J shed 6 bases, and the junction held 8 bases outside the gene matches. CDR3 length equals 14 residues. CDR1 and CDR2 (germline): MDHEN, SYDVKM.

The chain combines TRBV10-2 with TRBJ2-2; TRBD1 or TRBD2 may be the D gene (5 bases each). CDR3 length equals 15 residues. Trimming removed 5 bases from V and 0 bases from J, with 10 bases in between. Germline V CDR1 and CDR2: WSHSY, SAAADI. CDR3 nucleotide sequence: TGCGCCAGCAGTCCTGGGACCGCGAACACCGGGGAGCTGTTTTTT. The encoded protein is CASSPGTANTGELFF.

The chain uses TRBV5-5 and TRBJ2-3; no definite D call. This CDR3 contains 13 residues. Looked up from germline, CDR1 is SGHKS and CDR2 is YYEKEE (reference sequence). V dropped 1 base and J dropped 0 bases, with 3 bases sitting between them. In nucleotides, the CDR3 is TGTGCCAGCAGCTTGACTAGCACAGATACGCAGTATTTT. Its protein product is CASSLTSTDTQYF. The full variable domain, in which reference TRBV5-5 and TRBJ2-3 provide the parts outside the CDR3, is DAGVTQSPTHLIKTRGQQVTLRCSPISGHKSVSWYQQVLGQGPQFIFQYYEKEERGRGNFPDRFSARQFPNYSSELNVNALLLGDSALYLCASSLTSTDTQYFGPGTRLTVL.

V usage is TRBV24-1 and J usage is TRBJ2-5; 7 nucleotides match TRBD2. From germline, CDR1 is KGHDR and CDR2 SFDVKD. The CDR3 sequence is 17 residues long. V shed 4 bases and J 5 bases; nucleotides not matched to a gene: 15. CDR3 region: CATSDPSGGKSSETQYF. As DNA, the CDR3 is TGTGCCACCAGTGACCCCTCCGGGGGGAAGAGTTCGGAGACCCAGTACTTC.

As DNA, the CDR3 is TGTGCCACCAGTGATTCTGCCCCTAGCGGGCCCTACAATGAGCAGTTCTTC. Residues: CATSDSAPSGPYNEQFF. The chain is built from TRBV24-1 and TRBJ2-1, with TRBD2 matching over 8 bases. V shed 2 bases, J shed 2 bases, and the junction held 7 bases outside the gene matches. CDR1 KGHDR and CDR2 SFDVKD come from the germline V gene. This CDR3 has 17 amino acids.

The CDR3 sequence is CASSFMTGRPAEQYF. In nucleotides, the CDR3 is TGTGCCAGCAGCTTCATGACAGGGAGGCCCGCCGAGCAGTACTTC. The chain uses TRBV5-6 and TRBJ2-7, with a possible D match to TRBD1 (7 bases). This CDR3 spans 15 amino acids. Looked up from germline, CDR1 is SGHDT and CDR2 is YYEEEE. Trimming took 2 bases from V and 6 from J, leaving 18 bases between them.

This clone was recorded a few times. The chain uses TRBV7-9 and TRBJ2-1; unclear D gene. Trimming left V 3 bases short and J 12 bases short, with 15 bases between. The CDR3 length is 13 residues. Germline V gene data show CDR1 as SEHNR and CDR2 as FQNEAQ (reference sequence). CDR3 sequence: CASSFLESPPQFF. For the CDR3, the DNA is TGTGCCAGCAGCTTTTTAGAATCGCCCCCGCAGTTCTTC.

As concerns this clone: Other DNA sequences in the same sample also yield this CDR3. This chain uses TRBV7-9 with TRBJ2-3, with 10 bases aligning to TRBD2. From germline, CDR1 is SEHNR and CDR2 FQNEAQ (reference sequence). With V trimmed by 6 bases and J by 0 bases, 6 bases remained unmatched. There are 16 residues in the CDR3. CDR3 nucleotide sequence: TGTGCCAGCAGTTCCGGACTAGCGGCTAGCACAGATACGCAGTATTTT. This encodes CASSSGLAASTDTQYF.

The chain combines TRBV5-4 with TRBJ1-4; weak D call: TRBD1 (6 bases). With 3 bases removed from V and 3 bases from J, the gap between germline ends came to 12 bases. Germline lookup yields CDR1 SGHNT and CDR2 YYREEE (reference sequence). The CDR3 loop spans 15 amino acids. CDR3 in amino acids: CASSSKGEPNEKLFF. CDR3 DNA: TGTGCCAGCAGCTCGAAGGGGGAACCTAATGAAAAACTGTTTTTT.

J is TRBJ2-3 and V is TRBV29-1; 7 bases fit TRBD1. Looked up from germline, CDR1 is SQVTM and CDR2 is ANQGSEA. Trimming took 6 bases from V and 3 from J; bases not matched to a gene: 15. The CDR3 is made up of 16 amino acids. The chain's CDR3 is CSVDTKLGTATDTQYF. Here the CDR3 DNA reads TGCAGCGTCGACACCAAATTGGGGACAGCAACAGATACGCAGTATTTT.

The chain has TRBV18 and TRBJ2-7, with D perhaps being TRBD1 or TRBD2 (5 bases each). V lost 3 bases and J lost 4, with 10 bases in between. There are 13 residues in the CDR3. Germline V gene lookup returns CDR1 KGHSH and CDR2 LQKENI. Here the CDR3 reads CASSPGGRYEQYF. Here the CDR3 DNA reads TGTGCCAGCTCACCTGGGGGAAGATACGAGCAGTACTTC.

The chain has TRBV5-4 and TRBJ2-1; TRBD2 matches at 8 bases. Germline loops: CDR1 SGHNT, CDR2 YYREEE (reference sequence). V dropped 4 bases and J dropped 0; count of bases not matched to a gene: 9. CDR3 length: 17 amino acids. CDR3 coding DNA: TGTGCCAGCAGCCTAGGGGCGGGGGGAATCTCCTACAATGAGCAGTTCTTC. It specifies CASSLGAGGISYNEQFF.

This sequence joins TRBV7-8 and TRBJ1-2, with D unclear. The CDR3 totals 13 residues. CDR1 is SGHVS, CDR2 FQNEAQ, per germline. Trimming stripped 0 bases from V and 8 bases from J, with 10 bases between. The CDR3 sequence is CASSLAPGRGYTF. CDR3 bases: TGTGCCAGCAGCTTAGCGCCCGGCCGCGGCTACACCTTC.

V usage is TRBV7-2 and J usage is TRBJ1-4; D is perhaps TRBD1 (5 bases). The length of the CDR3 is 13 residues. V lost 5 bases to trimming and J lost 8 bases, with 12 bases between them. CDR1 is SGHTA and CDR2 is FQGNSA in the germline V gene. CDR3 sequence: CASSISREEKLFF. The CDR3 DNA is TGTGCCAGCAGCATATCCAGGGAGGAAAAACTGTTTTTT.

The chain employs TRBV11-2 and TRBJ2-1; TRBD2 is a possible D gene (5 bases). Germline values: CDR1 SGHAT, CDR2 FQNNGV. The V gene lost 3 bases and the J gene lost 2 bases, with 11 bases spanning the gap. The CDR3 sequence is 15 residues long. In nucleotides, the CDR3 is TGTGCCAGCAGCTTGGGAGTAGCGACCTACAATGAGCAGTTCTTC. Residues: CASSLGVATYNEQFF.

This chain links TRBV29-1 with TRBJ2-3, with D maybe TRBD2 (6 bases). Trimming stripped 6 bases from V and 0 bases from J, with 19 bases between. The CDR3 contains 16 residues. The V gene's germline CDR1 is SQVTM and CDR2 ANQGSEA. As DNA, the CDR3 is TGCAGCGTGAGGGGTCATTACCGGGGGAGCACAGATACGCAGTATTTT. Encoded protein: CSVRGHYRGSTDTQYF.

The chain couples TRBV13 to TRBJ1-1, with D perhaps TRBD1 (6 bases). Trimming took off 0 bases at V and 5 bases at J, with 10 bases between the two ends. Germline assignment: CDR1 PRHDT and CDR2 FYEKMQ (reference sequence). CDR3 length equals 14 residues. CDR3 sequence: CASSLGQGLTEAFF. In DNA, the CDR3 is TGTGCCAGCAGCTTAGGCCAGGGGTTAACTGAAGCTTTCTTT.

The chain uses TRBV9 and TRBJ1-1; perhaps TRBD1 as D (5 bases). V shed 0 bases and J shed 8 bases, with 17 bases lying between them. The CDR3 has 15 amino acids. Germline V lookup: CDR1 SGDLS, CDR2 YYNGEE. In nucleotides, the CDR3 is TGTGCCAGCAGCGTAGGACCAGGGAGCGGGGCCGAAGCTTTCTTT. Encoded protein: CASSVGPGSGAEAFF.

The chain combines TRBV11-2 with TRBJ2-7, with D tentatively TRBD2 (11 bases). The CDR3 is made up of 19 amino acids. Looked up from germline, CDR1 is SGHAT and CDR2 is FQNNGV. The V end lost 5 bases, the J end lost 2 bases, and 28 bases lay between the germline ends. CDR3 sequence: CASSQIRDRGLAATYEQYF. The CDR3 DNA follows: TGTGCCAGCAGCCAGATCCGGGACAGGGGACTAGCGGCTACCTACGAGCAGTACTTC.

The chain employs TRBV19 and TRBJ1-2; TRBD1 matches 8 bases. Germline CDR1 LNHDA, CDR2 SQIVND (reference sequence). V was pared by 7 bases and J by 4 bases, with 5 bases of the junction left unmatched. This CDR3 region has 13 residues. CDR3 sequence reads: CASTYDRGYGYTF. CDR3 in DNA: TGTGCCAGTACCTATGACAGGGGCTATGGCTACACCTTC.

The rearrangement joins TRBV5-6 to TRBJ2-1, with 7 bases matching TRBD2. V dropped 0 bases and J dropped 0; count of bases not matched to a gene: 6. The CDR3 consists of 17 residues. Germline V CDR1 and CDR2: SGHDT, YYEEEE. CDR3 DNA sequence: TGTGCCAGCAGCTTGGAAACTAGCGCAAGCTCCTACAATGAGCAGTTCTTC. Translating gives CASSLETSASSYNEQFF. Full variable domain (remainder filled in from reference TRBV5-6 and TRBJ2-1): DAGVTQSPTHLIKTRGQQVTLRCSPKSGHDTVSWYQQALGQGPQFIFQYYEEEERQRGNFPDRFSGHQFPNYSSELNVNALLLGDSALYLCASSLETSASSYNEQFFGPGTRLTVL.

The CDR3 nucleotides are TGTGCCAGCAGCCGGGCGGGCACTGAAGCTTTCTTT. This encodes CASSRAGTEAFF. The rearrangement links TRBV6-5 to TRBJ1-1; D is ambiguous. The V end was cut by 6 bases, the J end by 4 bases, with 9 bases between. In germline, CDR1 is MNHEY, CDR2 SVGAGI. This CDR3 is built from 12 residues.

This chain links TRBV5-1 with TRBJ2-1; 9 positions match TRBD2. The CDR3 covers 15 residues. The germline CDR1 and CDR2 sequences are SGHRS and YFSETQ. Unmatched junction bases numbered 6, after V lost 5 bases and J lost 3 bases. The CDR3, as DNA: TGCGCCAGCAGAGCCCTAGCGGGAAGCTACAATGAGCAGTTCTTC. Protein: CASRALAGSYNEQFF.

V gene TRBV28 combines with J gene TRBJ2-7, with TRBD1 matching 8 bases. V shed 4 bases, J shed 5 bases, and the junction held 10 bases outside the gene matches. The germline V gene has CDR1 MDHEN and CDR2 SYDVKM. The CDR3 loop spans 15 amino acids. For the CDR3, the DNA is TGTGCCAGCAGTTCCACGGACAGGGAAGGAGACGAGCAGTACTTC. Translated: CASSSTDREGDEQYF.

This chain joins TRBV11-2 and TRBJ2-3; unclear D gene. The CDR3 is 12 amino acids. Germline CDR1 SGHAT, CDR2 FQNNGV. The V and J ends lost 2 bases and 4 bases respectively, with 4 bases between them. As DNA, the CDR3 is TGTGCCAGCAGCTTATGGCCAGATACGCAGTATTTT. Amino acid sequence: CASSLWPDTQYF.